The 19 T cell receptor beta chains in this list originate from one sample, sequenced in a study of technical replicates of blood from several donors. Sequenced by immunoSEQ multiplex PCR; TCRdb stores in-frame clones only, minus some. The top ten clones hold roughly 4.9% of a sample with roughly 62,000 clones, roughly nine tenths of them seen once. The specimen sequenced was PBMCs. These receptors were taken from a human donor in good health. Some clones in this sample may be carry-over from other donors' samples.

The CDR3 reads CASSYGTEGMVYGYTF. The CDR3 DNA sequence: TGTGCCAGCAGCTACGGGACTGAAGGTATGGTGTATGGCTACACCTTC. This chain joins TRBV7-9 and TRBJ1-2, with a weak D call TRBD1 (5 bases). Germline V gene sequence: CDR1 SEHNR, CDR2 FQNEAQ (reference sequence). Trimming took 4 bases from V and 5 from J, leaving 20 bases between them. The length of the CDR3 is 16 residues. Based on the CDR3 plus reference TRBV7-9 and TRBJ1-2, the full variable domain is DTGVSQNPRHKITKRGQNVTFRCDPISEHNRLYWYRQTLGQGPEFLTYFQNEAQLEKSRLLSDRFSAERPKGSFSTLEIQRTEQGDSAMYLCASSYGTEGMVYGYTFGSGTRLTVV.

The genes are TRBV7-9 and TRBJ2-1, with D maybe TRBD2 (6 bases). Between the trimmed V and J ends, which lost 6 bases and 5 bases, there was a span of 11 bases. In germline, CDR1 is SEHNR, CDR2 FQNEAQ (reference sequence). The CDR3 length is 13 residues. CDR3 coding DNA: TGTGCCAGCAGTCCGTCGGGGGACAATGAGCAGTTCTTC. This sequence encodes CASSPSGDNEQFF.

This chain connects TRBV6-1 to TRBJ2-7; 9 nucleotides agree with TRBD2. J lost 3 bases, V lost 2 bases, and 5 bases had no gene match. The CDR3 extends over 15 amino acids. Germline loops: CDR1 MNHNS, CDR2 SASEGT. CDR3 sequence (DNA): TGTGCCAGCAGTGAACTAGCGGGATCATTCTACGAGCAGTACTTC. This codes for CASSELAGSFYEQYF.

Of note for this clone: Other DNA sequences in this specimen translate into the identical CDR3. The V and J genes are TRBV7-9 and TRBJ2-7; TRBD2 agrees at 10 bases. V lost 3 bases to trimming and J lost 2 bases; unmatched junction nucleotides: 4. The CDR3 is made up of 15 amino acids. Looked up from germline, CDR1 is SEHNR and CDR2 is FQNEAQ (reference sequence). The CDR3 reads CASSLASGGTYEQYF. The CDR3 DNA sequence: TGTGCCAGCAGCTTGGCTAGCGGGGGTACCTACGAGCAGTACTTC.

This chain joins TRBV29-1 and TRBJ2-2, with a tentative D call TRBD2 (6 bases). Trimming cost V 8 bases and J 4 bases, with 11 bases left between them. The germline CDR1 and CDR2 sequences are SQVTM and ANQGSEA. The CDR3 runs to 12 residues. The CDR3 bases are TGCAGCTTCCGACTAGTCACCGGGGAGCTGTTTTTT. It yields the protein CSFRLVTGELFF.

The chain uses TRBV11-3 and TRBJ2-3; D is possibly TRBD1 (5 bases). CDR1 and CDR2 (germline): SGHNT, YENEEA. Trimming removed 5 bases from V and 8 bases from J, with 11 bases in between. The CDR3 runs to 12 residues. CDR3 sequence reads: CASSAQGSTQYF. The CDR3 region has the DNA TGTGCCAGCAGCGCCCAGGGTTCTACGCAGTATTTT.

The V call is TRBV4-3, the J call TRBJ2-2; D unresolved. The CDR3 totals 15 residues. V lost 0 bases, J lost 6 bases, and 11 bases lay in between. The germline V gene has CDR1 LGHNA and CDR2 YSLEER. CDR3 in amino acids: CASSQDRVGSGELFF. The CDR3 DNA follows: TGCGCCAGCAGCCAAGATCGGGTGGGTTCCGGGGAGCTGTTTTTT.

The rearrangement joins TRBV5-4 to TRBJ1-2; D remains unclear. The CDR3 covers 15 residues. The germline gives CDR1 SGHNT, CDR2 YYREEE (reference sequence). Trimming pared 0 bases from V and 4 bases from J, leaving 13 bases between. The CDR3 region has the DNA TGTGCCAGCAGCTTGGTCGGGATCCGCGGCTATGGCTACACCTTC. This gives the protein CASSLVGIRGYGYTF.

V usage is TRBV7-2 and J usage is TRBJ1-2; 10 bases are a match to TRBD1. CDR1 SGHTA and CDR2 FQGNSA come from the germline V gene. The CDR3 has 14 residues. The V and J ends lost 5 bases and 6 bases, in that order; junction bases with no gene match: 6. The CDR3 protein is CASSPGQGENGYTF. CDR3 coding DNA: TGTGCCAGCAGCCCAGGACAGGGGGAGAATGGCTACACCTTC.

This clone showed up just once. This chain links TRBV7-9 with TRBJ2-7; maybe TRBD1 (5 bases). Germline V gene lookup returns CDR1 SEHNR and CDR2 FQNEAQ (reference sequence). V lost 4 bases and J lost 3, with 10 bases in between. CDR3 length: 13 residues. CDR3 sequence: CASSYPQDYEQYF. The CDR3 coding sequence is TGTGCCAGCAGCTACCCACAGGACTACGAGCAGTACTTC.

This rearrangement joins TRBV6-4 to TRBJ2-2, with TRBD1 identical over 8 bases. This CDR3 region has 15 residues. V gave up 0 bases and J gave up 6 bases; unmatched junction bases: 3. Looked up from germline, CDR1 is MRHNA and CDR2 is SNTAGT. This CDR3 is CASSDSRQGSGELFF. The CDR3 bases are TGTGCCAGCAGTGACTCGAGACAGGGGTCCGGGGAGCTGTTTTTT.

The chain combines TRBV7-9 with TRBJ1-1; maybe TRBD1 (5 bases). The CDR3 is made up of 14 amino acids. Deletions cut 1 base from V and 5 bases from J, with 11 bases between. Germline V gene sequence: CDR1 SEHNR, CDR2 FQNEAQ (reference sequence). DNA for the CDR3: TGTGCCAGCAGCTTAGAAGGGGCGCGGACTGAAGCTTTCTTT. As protein: CASSLEGARTEAFF.

The V gene is TRBV5-1, the J gene TRBJ2-7; 13 bases line up with TRBD2. With 3 bases clipped from V and 0 bases from J, the junction kept 12 bases outside the gene matches. The CDR3 loop spans 19 amino acids. In germline, CDR1 is SGHRS, CDR2 YFSETQ. CDR3 DNA sequence: TGCGCCAGCAGCTATGAATCCGGGACTAGCGGGAAGGCCTCCTACGAGCAGTACTTC. It codes for CASSYESGTSGKASYEQYF.

The rearrangement joins TRBV7-2 to TRBJ1-2; 7 bases are shared with TRBD1. CDR3 length: 16 residues. V dropped 0 bases and J dropped 6; count of bases not matched to a gene: 10. Germline-derived CDR1 and CDR2 are SGHTA and FQGNSA. The CDR3: CASSLAGTVYGDGYTF. In DNA, the CDR3 is TGTGCCAGCAGCTTAGCGGGGACAGTTTATGGCGATGGCTACACCTTC.

J is TRBJ1-6 and V is TRBV11-1; a weak D match, TRBD1 (6 bases). Germline V gene data show CDR1 as SGHAT and CDR2 as FQDESV (reference sequence). The CDR3 totals 14 residues. V lost 6 bases and J lost 9, with 15 bases in between. In DNA, the CDR3 is TGTGCCAGCAGTTCGGGACAACTAGGTTCACCCCTCCACTTT. Translating gives CASSSGQLGSPLHF.

This sequence joins TRBV29-1 and TRBJ1-5; 9 positions agree with TRBD1. Trimming cost V 4 bases and J 10 bases; bases outside gene matches: 8. CDR3 length: 13 amino acids. The germline gives CDR1 SQVTM, CDR2 ANQGSEA. CDR3 sequence: CSVGEGQGRPQHF. The CDR3 nucleotides are TGCAGCGTTGGGGAGGGACAGGGAAGACCCCAGCATTTT.

The rearrangement uses TRBV11-3 and TRBJ2-7; TRBD1 matches at 8 bases. Trimming took 5 bases from V and 7 from J; bases not matched to a gene: 13. This CDR3 spans 15 amino acids. In germline, CDR1 is SGHNT, CDR2 YENEEA. CDR3 region: CASSRDGTGSLEQYF. The DNA of the CDR3 is TGTGCCAGCAGCCGAGATGGGACAGGATCTCTGGAGCAGTACTTC.

The V call is TRBV4-1, the J call TRBJ2-1; D possibly corresponds to TRBD2 (5 bases). V gave up 4 bases and J gave up 4 bases, with 17 bases separating them. CDR1 and CDR2 (germline): MGHRA, YSYEKL. This CDR3 region has 16 residues. The chain's CDR3 is CASSLVPVDSYNEQFF. The CDR3 DNA reads as TGCGCCAGCAGCCTCGTACCCGTGGACTCTTACAATGAGCAGTTCTTC.

This chain's CDR3 is CATSRGVGHEQYF. For the CDR3, the DNA is TGTGCCACCAGCAGAGGGGTGGGGCACGAGCAGTACTTC. The chain joins TRBV15 to TRBJ2-7; tentatively, D is TRBD1 (5 bases). The CDR3 runs to 13 residues. Germline lookup yields CDR1 LNHNV and CDR2 YYDKDF (reference sequence). The V gene lost 1 base and the J gene lost 5 bases, with 9 bases spanning the gap.